These 23 T cell receptor beta chains came from one sample sequenced in a study of T cell responses to AZD1222 COVID-19 vaccine. The table came from immunoSEQ multiplex PCR; TCRdb's copy has only in-frame clones and leaves some out. The table lists roughly 140,000 clones, around 93% of them singletons. The source material was peripheral blood, sampled on day 0 of AZD1222 vaccination. The receptors were gathered from an adult in good health.

V usage is TRBV7-9 and J usage is TRBJ1-1; D call uncertain. Germline V lookup: CDR1 SEHNR, CDR2 FQNEAQ (reference sequence). Trimming removed 0 bases from V and 9 bases from J, with 8 bases in between. This CDR3 is built from 12 residues. CDR3: CASSLAERQAFF. In DNA form, the CDR3 reads TGTGCCAGCAGCTTAGCGGAGAGGCAAGCTTTCTTT.

The V gene is TRBV24-1, the J gene TRBJ2-7; D is undetermined. Trimming took off 5 bases at V and 0 bases at J, with 7 bases between the two ends. Germline V gene lookup returns CDR1 KGHDR and CDR2 SFDVKD. The CDR3 has 13 residues. CDR3 DNA sequence: TGTGCCACCAGTGCCCTGGACTCCTACGAGCAGTACTTC. It specifies CATSALDSYEQYF.

The genes are TRBV7-9 and TRBJ2-6; D perhaps matches TRBD1 (6 bases). V was cut by 1 base and J by 2 bases, with 9 bases left in between. The CDR3 spans 16 residues. Germline CDR1 and CDR2: SEHNR and FQNEAQ (reference sequence). CDR3 in DNA: TGTGCCAGCAGCTTAGTGGCAGGGGCTGGGGCCAACGTCCTGACTTTC. Translating it yields CASSLVAGAGANVLTF.

The chain employs TRBV7-8 and TRBJ1-1, with a tentative D call TRBD1 (5 bases). CDR3 size: 15 residues. Germline V gene sequence: CDR1 SGHVS, CDR2 FQNEAQ. V gave up 5 bases and J gave up 8 bases, with 21 bases separating them. CDR3 sequence reads: CASSQNRDLGKEAFF. The CDR3 DNA sequence: TGTGCCAGCAGCCAAAACCGGGACCTCGGAAAAGAAGCTTTCTTT.

V gene TRBV5-8 combines with J gene TRBJ2-7; TRBD1 aligns across 8 bases. The CDR3 has 19 residues. CDR1 is SGHTS and CDR2 is YDEGEE in the germline V gene. V was clipped by 0 bases and J by 6 bases; unmatched bases: 20. CDR3 sequence: CASSLGPGQVEIGRGEQYF. For the CDR3, the DNA is TGTGCCAGCAGCTTGGGCCCGGGACAGGTCGAGATTGGGCGAGGCGAGCAGTACTTC.

V and J are TRBV19 and TRBJ2-3, with D unclear. CDR1 is LNHDA, CDR2 SQIVND, per germline (reference sequence). The CDR3 length is 12 residues. V shed 7 bases and J shed 2 bases, with 7 bases lying between them. The CDR3 bases are TGTGCCAGTACAGGAGTCACAGATACGCAGTATTTT. Amino acid sequence: CASTGVTDTQYF.

V gene TRBV18 combines with J gene TRBJ2-5, with D possibly matching TRBD2 (5 bases). V was shortened by 3 bases and J by 2 bases, with 10 bases between the two germline ends. Germline V CDR1 and CDR2: KGHSH, LQKENI. The CDR3 runs 14 residues. In DNA, the CDR3 is TGTGCCAGCTCACCCGGAACTAGACAAGAGACCCAGTACTTC. Amino acids: CASSPGTRQETQYF.

This clone came up once. The chain recombines TRBV2 with TRBJ2-3; D tentatively fits TRBD1 or TRBD2 (5 bases each). The germline V gene has CDR1 SNHLY and CDR2 FYNNEI. There are 16 residues in the CDR3. Trimming took off 2 bases at V and 6 bases at J, with 18 bases between the two ends. CDR3 protein: CASSERSGPWGDTQYF. CDR3 in DNA: TGTGCCAGCAGTGAAAGGTCAGGGCCATGGGGGGATACGCAGTATTTT. The entire variable domain, with the rest obtained from reference TRBV2 and TRBJ2-3, is as follows: EPEVTQTPSHQVTQMGQEVILRCVPISNHLYFYWYRQILGQKVEFLVSFYNNEISEKSEIFDDQFSVERPDGSNFTLKIRSTKLEDSAMYFCASSERSGPWGDTQYFGPGTRLTVL.

This chain uses TRBV5-1 with TRBJ1-3; D gene unclear. V was clipped by 1 base and J by 0 bases, with 8 bases between them. The CDR3 extends over 15 amino acids. CDR1 and CDR2 from the germline V gene are SGHRS and YFSETQ. DNA for the CDR3: TGCGCCAGCAGCTTGTGGGATAGCTCTGGAAACACCATATATTTT. Protein: CASSLWDSSGNTIYF.

The chain uses TRBV19 and TRBJ1-1, with D possibly matching TRBD1 (5 bases). The CDR3 is 15 residues long. Germline V gene data show CDR1 as LNHDA and CDR2 as SQIVND (reference sequence). The germline V and J ends were trimmed by 6 bases and 3 bases, with 17 bases remaining between them. The CDR3 loop reads CASSTIRAADTEAFF. The CDR3 DNA follows: TGTGCCAGTAGCACTATCAGGGCCGCGGACACTGAAGCTTTCTTT.

The rearrangement uses TRBV11-3 and TRBJ1-1; D remains ambiguous. Germline V CDR1 and CDR2: SGHNT, YENEEA. Trimming shortened V by 3 bases and J by 6 bases, and 8 bases separated the two germline ends. There are 12 residues in the CDR3. The CDR3 loop reads CASSLGRAEAFF. The CDR3 nucleotides are TGTGCCAGCAGCTTGGGTCGCGCTGAAGCTTTCTTT.

The chain joins TRBV20-1 to TRBJ1-1; D call uncertain. V was shortened by 3 bases and J by 1 base, with 9 bases between the two germline ends. CDR3 length: 13 residues. Germline CDR1 reads DFQATT; CDR2 reads SNEGSKA (reference sequence). CDR3 sequence: CSASYGENTEAFF. In DNA, the CDR3 is TGCAGTGCTAGTTACGGGGAGAACACTGAAGCTTTCTTT.

The rearrangement joins TRBV27 to TRBJ2-7; 9 nucleotides line up with TRBD1. V gave up 7 bases and J gave up 3 bases; unmatched junction bases: 10. The germline V gene has CDR1 MNHEY and CDR2 SMNVEV (reference sequence). The CDR3 runs 15 residues. The CDR3 region is CASTSTGQGFYEQYF. CDR3 coding DNA: TGTGCCAGCACTTCTACGGGACAGGGTTTCTACGAGCAGTACTTC.

The rearrangement uses TRBV7-8 and TRBJ1-6; no definite D call. V lost 4 bases to trimming and J lost 9 bases, with 13 bases between them. Germline CDR1 and CDR2: SGHVS and FQNEAQ. CDR3 size: 14 residues. The CDR3 sequence is CASSSSSDGSPLHF. The DNA of the CDR3 is TGTGCCAGCAGCTCCTCATCCGATGGTTCACCCCTCCACTTT.

This chain uses TRBV7-9 with TRBJ2-3; the D is unclear. CDR1 is SEHNR and CDR2 is FQNEAQ in the germline V gene (reference sequence). Trimming pared 8 bases from V and 0 bases from J, leaving 12 bases between. The CDR3 is 14 residues long. The CDR3 DNA sequence: TGTGCCAGCGGATTTAGGGCAAGCACAGATACGCAGTATTTT. Its translation: CASGFRASTDTQYF.

The rearrangement links TRBV5-8 to TRBJ1-5; D is possibly TRBD1 (5 bases). CDR1 and CDR2 (germline): SGHTS, YDEGEE. Between the trimmed V and J ends, which lost 4 bases and 8 bases, there was a span of 19 bases. The CDR3 is 15 amino acids. The chain's CDR3 is CASSLGDSRGKPQHF. CDR3 DNA: TGTGCCAGCAGCCTGGGGGACTCACGGGGAAAGCCCCAGCATTTT.

Worth noting for this clone: At one end the junction does not follow the germline gene, possibly because of a read error. The chain carries TRBV5-1 and TRBJ2-7, with TRBD1 matching over 9 bases. CDR3 size: 14 residues. CDR1 and CDR2 (germline): SGHRS, YFSETQ. The DNA of the CDR3 is TGCGCCAGCAGATTGGGACAGGGATTCTCCGAGCAGTACTTC. Translated, it gives CASRLGQGFSEQYF.

The rearrangement uses TRBV24-1 and TRBJ2-1, with D unclear. Germline V gene data show CDR1 as KGHDR and CDR2 as SFDVKD. There are 13 residues in the CDR3. V lost 4 bases and J 11 bases, leaving 14 bases between the germline ends. The CDR3 sequence is CATSDSLRAQQFF. The CDR3 DNA sequence: TGTGCCACCAGTGACTCTCTTAGGGCGCAGCAGTTCTTC.

The CDR3 reads CIGTSRGGDTQYF. The CDR3 bases are TGCATCGGGACTAGCCGTGGGGGAGATACGCAGTATTTT. The gene calls are TRBV29-1 and TRBJ2-3; 9 bases align to TRBD2. CDR1 SQVTM and CDR2 ANQGSEA come from the germline V gene. The CDR3 totals 13 residues.

The chain employs TRBV3-1 (or the pseudogene TRBV3-2) and TRBJ1-2; no clear D gene. V lost 0 bases to trimming and J lost 8 bases, with 10 bases between them. The CDR3 length is 13 residues. Germline assignment: CDR1 LGHDT and CDR2 YNNKEL (reference sequence). CDR3 region: CASSQDEGFGYTF. The DNA for the CDR3 is TGTGCCAGCAGCCAAGATGAGGGATTCGGCTACACCTTC.

This clone was seen a few times. The CDR3 sequence is CASSMGTKDSPLHF. CDR3 DNA sequence: TGTGCCAGTAGTATGGGGACTAAAGATTCACCCCTCCACTTT. The J gene is TRBJ1-6, the V gene TRBV19, with D possibly matching TRBD1 (5 bases). The CDR3 length is 14 residues. V was clipped by 3 bases and J by 8 bases, with 11 bases between them. The V gene's germline CDR1 is LNHDA and CDR2 SQIVND (reference sequence).

The chain recombines TRBV11-2 with TRBJ1-3, with TRBD1 as a possible D gene (5 bases). The germline V and J ends were trimmed by 2 bases and 2 bases, with 10 bases remaining between them. Germline V gene sequence: CDR1 SGHAT, CDR2 FQNNGV. The CDR3 has 15 amino acids. CDR3 sequence reads: CASSLTQDPGNTIYF. The CDR3 nucleotides read TGTGCCAGCAGCTTAACACAGGACCCTGGAAACACCATATATTTT.

The chain employs TRBV19 and TRBJ1-1; 7 bases line up with TRBD1. Germline CDR1 and CDR2: LNHDA and SQIVND (reference sequence). The ends lost 6 bases at V and 1 base at J; junction bases unmatched: 8. This CDR3 has 15 residues. The CDR3 DNA follows: TGTGCCAGTAGGACAACCGGGACAGCGAACACTGAAGCTTTCTTT. Protein: CASRTTGTANTEAFF.